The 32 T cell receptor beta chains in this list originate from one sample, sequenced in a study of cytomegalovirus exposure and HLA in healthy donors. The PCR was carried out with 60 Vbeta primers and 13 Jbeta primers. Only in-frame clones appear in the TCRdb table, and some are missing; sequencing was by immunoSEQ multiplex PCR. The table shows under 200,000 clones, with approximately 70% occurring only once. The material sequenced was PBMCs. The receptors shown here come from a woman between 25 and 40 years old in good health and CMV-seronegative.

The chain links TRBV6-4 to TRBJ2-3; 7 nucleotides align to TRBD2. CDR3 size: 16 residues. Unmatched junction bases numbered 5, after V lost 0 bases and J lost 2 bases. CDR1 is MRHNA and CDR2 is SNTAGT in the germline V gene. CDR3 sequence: CASSDSSSGDTDTQYF. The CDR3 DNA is TGTGCCAGCAGTGACTCGTCCAGCGGGGACACAGATACGCAGTATTTT.

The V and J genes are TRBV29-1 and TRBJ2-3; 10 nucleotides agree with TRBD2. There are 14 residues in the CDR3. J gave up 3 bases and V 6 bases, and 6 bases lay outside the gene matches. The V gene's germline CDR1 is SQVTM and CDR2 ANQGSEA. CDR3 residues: CSVAGTSETDTQYF. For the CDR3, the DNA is TGCAGCGTGGCCGGGACTAGCGAAACAGATACGCAGTATTTT.

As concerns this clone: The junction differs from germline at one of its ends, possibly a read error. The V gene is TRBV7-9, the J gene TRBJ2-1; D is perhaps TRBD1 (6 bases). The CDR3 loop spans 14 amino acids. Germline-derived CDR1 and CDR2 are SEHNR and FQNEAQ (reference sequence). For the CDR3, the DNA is TGTTCCAGCAGCTACGTTGGGGGCGACAATGAGCAGTTCTTC. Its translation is CSSSYVGGDNEQFF.

The CDR3 DNA is TGTGCCAGCAGCTTGTGGCTAGCAAGAGACAATGAGCAGTTCTTC. It is translated as CASSLWLARDNEQFF. The chain recombines TRBV5-8 with TRBJ2-1; D may be TRBD2 (5 bases). Germline V lookup: CDR1 SGHTS, CDR2 YDEGEE. The V gene lost 1 base and the J gene lost 5 bases, with 13 bases spanning the gap. The length of the CDR3 is 15 residues.

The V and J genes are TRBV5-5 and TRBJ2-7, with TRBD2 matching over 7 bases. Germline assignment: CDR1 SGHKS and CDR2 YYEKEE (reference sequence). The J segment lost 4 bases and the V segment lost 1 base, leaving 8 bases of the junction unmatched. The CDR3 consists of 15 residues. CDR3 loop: CASSLLRERRYEQYF. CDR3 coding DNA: TGTGCCAGCAGCTTGTTGCGGGAGAGAAGGTACGAGCAGTACTTC. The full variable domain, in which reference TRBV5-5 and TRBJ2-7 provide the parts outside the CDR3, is DAGVTQSPTHLIKTRGQQVTLRCSPISGHKSVSWYQQVLGQGPQFIFQYYEKEERGRGNFPDRFSARQFPNYSSELNVNALLLGDSALYLCASSLLRERRYEQYFGPGTRLTVT.

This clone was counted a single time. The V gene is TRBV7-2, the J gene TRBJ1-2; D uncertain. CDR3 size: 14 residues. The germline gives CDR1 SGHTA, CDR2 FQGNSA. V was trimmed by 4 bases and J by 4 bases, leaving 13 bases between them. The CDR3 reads CASSSPSGAYGYTF. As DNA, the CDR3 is TGTGCCAGCAGCTCCCCGAGCGGAGCCTATGGCTACACCTTC.

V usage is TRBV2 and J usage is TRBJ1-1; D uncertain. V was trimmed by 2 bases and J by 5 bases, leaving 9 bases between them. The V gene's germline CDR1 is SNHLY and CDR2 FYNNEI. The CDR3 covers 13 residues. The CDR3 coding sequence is TGTGCCAGCAGTGAACGTGGGAGTACTGAAGCTTTCTTT. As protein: CASSERGSTEAFF.

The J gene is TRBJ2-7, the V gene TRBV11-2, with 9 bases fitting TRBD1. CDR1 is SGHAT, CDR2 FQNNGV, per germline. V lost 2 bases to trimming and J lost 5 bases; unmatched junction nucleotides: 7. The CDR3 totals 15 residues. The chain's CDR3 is CASSLRWTGAHEQYF. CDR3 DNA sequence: TGTGCCAGCAGCTTACGATGGACAGGGGCGCACGAGCAGTACTTC.

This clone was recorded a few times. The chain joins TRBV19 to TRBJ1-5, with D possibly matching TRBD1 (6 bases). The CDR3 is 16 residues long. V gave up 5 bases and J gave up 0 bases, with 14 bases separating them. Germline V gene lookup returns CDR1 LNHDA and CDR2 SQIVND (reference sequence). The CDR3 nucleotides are TGTGCCAGTAGTTTGGTGGGGGCGCATAGCAATCAGCCCCAGCATTTT. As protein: CASSLVGAHSNQPQHF.

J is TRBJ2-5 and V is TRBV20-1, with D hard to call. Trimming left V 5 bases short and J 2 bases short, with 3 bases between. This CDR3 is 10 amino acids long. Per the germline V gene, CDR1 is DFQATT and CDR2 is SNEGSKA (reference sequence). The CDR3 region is CSASQETQYF. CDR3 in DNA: TGCAGTGCTTCTCAAGAGACCCAGTACTTC.

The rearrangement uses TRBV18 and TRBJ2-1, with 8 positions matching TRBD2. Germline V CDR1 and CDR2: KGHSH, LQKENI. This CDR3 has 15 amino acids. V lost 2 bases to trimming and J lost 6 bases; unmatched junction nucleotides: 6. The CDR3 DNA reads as TGTGCCAGCTCACCAAGAACGGGAGGGCCCAATGAGCAGTTCTTC. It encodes CASSPRTGGPNEQFF.

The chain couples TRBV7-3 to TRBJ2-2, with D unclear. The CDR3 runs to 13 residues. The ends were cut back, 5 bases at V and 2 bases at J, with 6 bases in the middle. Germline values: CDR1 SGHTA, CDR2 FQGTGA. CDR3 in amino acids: CASSHINTGELFF. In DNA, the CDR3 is TGTGCCAGCAGCCACATCAACACCGGGGAGCTGTTTTTT.

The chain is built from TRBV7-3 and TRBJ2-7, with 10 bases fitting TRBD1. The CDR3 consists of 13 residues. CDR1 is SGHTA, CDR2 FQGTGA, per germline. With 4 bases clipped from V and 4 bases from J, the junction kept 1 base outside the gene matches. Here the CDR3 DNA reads TGTGCCAGCAGCTCGGACAGGGGGTACGAGCAGTACTTC. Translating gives CASSSDRGYEQYF. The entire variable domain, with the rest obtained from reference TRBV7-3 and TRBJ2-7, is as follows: GAGVSQTPSNKVTEKGKYVELRCDPISGHTALYWYRQSLGQGPEFLIYFQGTGAADDSGLPNDRFFAVRPEGSVSTLKIQRTERGDSAVYLCASSSDRGYEQYFGPGTRLTVT.

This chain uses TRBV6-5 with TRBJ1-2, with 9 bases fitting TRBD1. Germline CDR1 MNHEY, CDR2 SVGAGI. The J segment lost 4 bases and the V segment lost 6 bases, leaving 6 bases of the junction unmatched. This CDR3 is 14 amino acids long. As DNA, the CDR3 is TGTGCCAGCAGGACACAGGGGGCTGGCTATGGCTACACCTTC. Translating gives CASRTQGAGYGYTF.

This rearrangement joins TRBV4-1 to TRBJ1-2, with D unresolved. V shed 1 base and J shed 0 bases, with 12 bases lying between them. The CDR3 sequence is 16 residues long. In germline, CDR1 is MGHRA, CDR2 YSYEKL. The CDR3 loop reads CASSQVETAANYGYTF. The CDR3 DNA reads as TGCGCCAGCAGCCAAGTGGAGACTGCAGCTAACTATGGCTACACCTTC.

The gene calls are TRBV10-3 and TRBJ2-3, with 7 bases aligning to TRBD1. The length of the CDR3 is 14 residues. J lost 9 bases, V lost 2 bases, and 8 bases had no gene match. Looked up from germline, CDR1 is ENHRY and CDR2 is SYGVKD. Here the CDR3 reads CAISETQGDGTQYF. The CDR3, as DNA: TGTGCCATCAGTGAGACCCAGGGGGATGGGACGCAGTATTTT.

The DNA of the CDR3 is TGTGCCAGCAGTGAAGTCAGGACAGGGAGCGAGCAGTTCTTC. Protein: CASSEVRTGSEQFF. The chain employs TRBV6-1 and TRBJ2-1, with 8 bases fitting TRBD1. The CDR3 runs to 14 residues. CDR1 is MNHNS and CDR2 is SASEGT in the germline V gene. The ends lost 1 base at V and 10 bases at J; junction bases unmatched: 6.

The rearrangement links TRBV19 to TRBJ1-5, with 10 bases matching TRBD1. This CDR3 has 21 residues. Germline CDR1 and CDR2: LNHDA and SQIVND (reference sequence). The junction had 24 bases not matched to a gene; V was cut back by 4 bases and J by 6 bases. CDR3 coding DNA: TGTGCCAGTAGTAACCCCGGGACAGGGGAAATTTTCCGATCACACAGTCAGCCCCAGCATTTT. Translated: CASSNPGTGEIFRSHSQPQHF.

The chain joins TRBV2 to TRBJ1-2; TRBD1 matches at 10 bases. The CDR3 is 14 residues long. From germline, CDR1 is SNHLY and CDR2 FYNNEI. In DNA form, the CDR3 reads TGTGCAAGACAGGGGGCGGTAAGGTTAAATGGCTACACCTTC. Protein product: CARQGAVRLNGYTF.

The CDR3 loop reads CASSKDRASYEQYF. The DNA of the CDR3 is TGCGCCAGCAGCAAGGACAGGGCCTCCTACGAGCAGTACTTC. The rearrangement joins TRBV5-1 to TRBJ2-7; 8 positions agree with TRBD1. This CDR3 has 14 amino acids. Germline lookup yields CDR1 SGHRS and CDR2 YFSETQ. Trimming removed 4 bases from V and 0 bases from J; junction bases left unmatched: 3.

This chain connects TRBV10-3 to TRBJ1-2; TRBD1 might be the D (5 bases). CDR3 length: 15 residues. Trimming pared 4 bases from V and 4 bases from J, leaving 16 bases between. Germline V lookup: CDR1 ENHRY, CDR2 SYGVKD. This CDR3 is CAISAGKARIYGYTF. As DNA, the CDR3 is TGTGCCATCAGTGCAGGGAAAGCCAGGATCTATGGCTACACCTTC.

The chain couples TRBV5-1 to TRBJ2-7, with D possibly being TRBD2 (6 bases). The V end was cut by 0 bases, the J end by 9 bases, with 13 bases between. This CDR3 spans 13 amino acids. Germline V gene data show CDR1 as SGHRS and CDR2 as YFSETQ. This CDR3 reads CASSLAQGTGQYF. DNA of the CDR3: TGCGCCAGCAGCTTGGCCCAAGGGACTGGGCAGTACTTC.

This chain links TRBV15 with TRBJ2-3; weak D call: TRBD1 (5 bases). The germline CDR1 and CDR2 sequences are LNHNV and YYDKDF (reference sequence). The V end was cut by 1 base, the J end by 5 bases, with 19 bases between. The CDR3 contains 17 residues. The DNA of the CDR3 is TGTGCCACCAGCAGAGTCCCCGTCGTAGGGGTGGGAGATACGCAGTATTTT. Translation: CATSRVPVVGVGDTQYF.

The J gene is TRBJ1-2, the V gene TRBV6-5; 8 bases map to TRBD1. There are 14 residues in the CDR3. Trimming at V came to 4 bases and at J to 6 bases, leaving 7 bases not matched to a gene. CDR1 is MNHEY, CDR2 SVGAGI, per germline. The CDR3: CASSWAGGLNGYTF. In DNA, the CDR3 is TGTGCCAGCAGTTGGGCAGGGGGCTTGAATGGCTACACCTTC.

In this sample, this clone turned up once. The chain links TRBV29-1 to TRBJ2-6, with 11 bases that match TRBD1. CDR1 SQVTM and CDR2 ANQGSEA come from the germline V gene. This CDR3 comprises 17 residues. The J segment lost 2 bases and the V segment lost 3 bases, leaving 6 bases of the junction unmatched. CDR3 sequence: CSVDPGQGVAGANVLTF. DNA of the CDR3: TGCAGCGTTGACCCGGGACAGGGGGTCGCTGGGGCCAACGTCCTGACTTTC.

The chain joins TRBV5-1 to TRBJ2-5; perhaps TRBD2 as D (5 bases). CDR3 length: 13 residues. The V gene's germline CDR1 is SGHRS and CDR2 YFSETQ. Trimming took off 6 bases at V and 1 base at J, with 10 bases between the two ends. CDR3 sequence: CASTTGSQETQYF. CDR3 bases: TGCGCCAGCACCACGGGGAGCCAAGAGACCCAGTACTTC.

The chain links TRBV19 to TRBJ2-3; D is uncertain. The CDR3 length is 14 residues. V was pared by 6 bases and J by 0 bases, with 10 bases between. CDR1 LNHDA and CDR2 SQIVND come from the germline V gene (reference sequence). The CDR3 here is CASRSVTSTDTQYF. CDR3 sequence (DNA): TGTGCCAGTAGGTCGGTGACTAGCACAGATACGCAGTATTTT.

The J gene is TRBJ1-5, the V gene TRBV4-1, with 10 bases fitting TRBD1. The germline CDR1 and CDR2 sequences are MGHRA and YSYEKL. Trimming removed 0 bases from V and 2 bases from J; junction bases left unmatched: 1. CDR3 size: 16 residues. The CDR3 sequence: CASSQEGTGGNQPQHF. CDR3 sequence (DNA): TGCGCCAGCAGCCAAGAAGGGACAGGGGGCAATCAGCCCCAGCATTTT.

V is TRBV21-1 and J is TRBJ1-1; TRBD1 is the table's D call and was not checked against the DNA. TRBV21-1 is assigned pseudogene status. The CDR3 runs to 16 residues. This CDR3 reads CASTTERGPYRTEAFF. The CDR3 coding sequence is TGTGCCAGCACGACGGAAAGGGGGCCTTATCGCACTGAAGCTTTCTTT.

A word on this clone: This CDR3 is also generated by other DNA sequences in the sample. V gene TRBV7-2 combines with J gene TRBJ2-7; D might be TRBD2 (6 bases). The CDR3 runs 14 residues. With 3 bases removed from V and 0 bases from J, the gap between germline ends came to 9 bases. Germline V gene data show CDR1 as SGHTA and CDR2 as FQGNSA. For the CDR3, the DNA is TGTGCCAGCAGCTTCCTAGCGAACTCCTACGAGCAGTACTTC. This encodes CASSFLANSYEQYF.

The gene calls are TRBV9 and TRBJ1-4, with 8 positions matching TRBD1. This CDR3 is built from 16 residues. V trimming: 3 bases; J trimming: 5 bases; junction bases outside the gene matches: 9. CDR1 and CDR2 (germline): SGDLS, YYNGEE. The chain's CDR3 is CASSAPLGQANEKLFF. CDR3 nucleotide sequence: TGTGCCAGCAGCGCCCCGCTGGGACAGGCCAATGAAAAACTGTTTTTT.

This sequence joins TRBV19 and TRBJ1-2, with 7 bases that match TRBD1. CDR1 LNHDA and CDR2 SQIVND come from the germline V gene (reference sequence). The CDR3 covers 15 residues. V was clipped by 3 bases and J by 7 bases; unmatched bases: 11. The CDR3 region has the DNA TGTGCCAGTAGTATCGGTGGGCAGGGGGTGCGTGGCTACACCTTC. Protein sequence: CASSIGGQGVRGYTF.